This T cell receptor (beta chain) appears in the sequencing data of a study of T cell changes during pregnancy in multiple sclerosis. V shed 6 bases and J 4 bases; nucleotides not matched to a gene: 7. There are 15 residues in the CDR3. The germline gives CDR1 MNHEY, CDR2 SMNVEV (reference sequence). Using immunoSEQ multiplex PCR, the repertoire was profiled, and TCRdb retains in-frame clones only, with some absent. The sample yields around 45,000 clones, roughly nine tenths seen once. The TCR comes from a female donor with multiple sclerosis, enrolled in a pregnancy study. The material was CD8+ T cells from peripheral blood mononuclear cells, obtained in the second trimester of pregnancy. The J gene is TRBJ2-7, the V gene TRBV27; 12 bases agree with TRBD2. CDR3 DNA: TGTGCCAGCAGCTTTGGACTAGCGGGATTTTACGAGCAGTACTTC. Protein product: CASSFGLAGFYEQYF.